This T cell receptor (beta chain) was recovered during a study of graft-versus-host responses after intestinal transplantation. As to this clone: No antigen is known for it.

The ends were cut back, 3 bases at V and 3 bases at J, with 14 bases in the middle. The CDR3 is made up of 15 amino acids. CDR1 and CDR2 (germline): MNHEY, SMNVEV (reference sequence). TCRdb's copy holds only in-frame clones and misses some; the assay was immunoSEQ multiplex PCR. The sample has 35,000 to 45,000 clones; around 94% are singletons. The sequence was collected from a human donor who was the organ donor for an intestinal transplant. The source material was unstimulated CD4+ T cells sorted from spleen or lymph node cells, sampled before transplant. The chain carries TRBV27 and TRBJ1-2; a weak D match, TRBD1 (5 bases). CDR3 residues: CASSFAGQNDYGYTF. As DNA, the CDR3 is TGTGCCAGCAGTTTTGCGGGGCAGAATGACTATGGCTACACCTTC.